This T cell receptor beta chain was identified in a study of shared clonotypes between healthy human individuals. With 0 bases clipped from V and 10 bases from J, the junction kept 11 bases outside the gene matches. The CDR3 totals 16 residues. CDR1 LNHNV and CDR2 YYDKDF come from the germline V gene (reference sequence). Using immunoSEQ multiplex PCR, the repertoire was profiled, and TCRdb retains in-frame clones only, with some absent. Of 520,000 or so clones in the sample, roughly 78% were seen once. Points from the study as a whole: Genetic and exposure-history diversity was limited by the small donor number.

With respect to this clone: Its antigen is unidentified.

Sequenced input: PBMCs. The chain carries TRBV15 and TRBJ2-1, with 8 bases identical to TRBD2. The TCR was taken from a middle-aged woman in good health. Some clones in this sample may be carry-over from other donors' samples. CDR3 nucleotides: TGTGCCACCAGCAGAGATAGAACCCGGGAGGGCCTAGAGCAGTTCTTC. This sequence encodes CATSRDRTREGLEQFF.